The next 4 T cell receptor beta chains were all read from a single sample in a study of identical twins (dated by TCRdb to the mid-2010s). To prepare the library, 5' RACE was applied. Sequencing instrument: Illumina HiSeq 2000. TCRdb's own reprocessing of the public reads used fastp at Q25 and MiXCR and kept productive beta chains. Records with the same CDR3 protein are collapsed into one entry carrying the most frequent genes and DNA. A total of 700,000 or so distinct CDR3 sequences appear in this sample, 8.5% to 9% of them only once. The top ten clonotypes cover about 0.98% of the sample. The same data also went into a second study, on yellow fever vaccine responses in identical twins.

The sample consisted of PBMCs. The receptors were gathered from a young woman in good health.

This clonotype appeared a single time. The gene calls are TRBV4-3 and TRBJ2-1, with 10 bases that match TRBD2. V gave up 1 base and J gave up 12 bases; unmatched junction bases: 9. Germline assignment: CDR1 LGHNA and CDR2 YSLEER. There are 15 residues in the CDR3. In DNA form, the CDR3 reads TGCGCCAGCAGCCAAGGCCCGGGGACTAGCGACGTGCAGTTCTTC. This sequence encodes CASSQGPGTSDVQFF.

The chain carries TRBV12-3 or TRBV12-4 and TRBJ2-5, with 8 nucleotides matching TRBD1. The V gene end was trimmed by 4 bases and the J gene end by 6 bases; junction bases not matched to a gene: 7. This CDR3 has 14 amino acids. Written as DNA, the CDR3 is TGTGCCAGCAGTTCGACAGGGGCTGGGAAGACCCAGTACTTC. The encoded protein is CASSSTGAGKTQYF.

This clonotype has more than one count but fewer than ten. This chain joins TRBV28 and TRBJ2-7; TRBD1 matches 8 bases. Unmatched junction bases numbered 6, after V lost 5 bases and J lost 0 bases. The CDR3 spans 15 residues. Germline loops: CDR1 MDHEN, CDR2 SYDVKM. Here the CDR3 reads CASSEPRGRSYEQYF. In DNA form, the CDR3 reads TGTGCCAGCAGTGAGCCCAGGGGGCGCTCCTACGAGCAGTACTTC.

This clonotype was seen a few times. This rearrangement joins TRBV27 to TRBJ2-3; possibly TRBD2 for D (7 bases). Trimming took off 3 bases at V and 5 bases at J, with 15 bases between the two ends. This CDR3 comprises 15 residues. Germline CDR1 MNHEY, CDR2 SMNVEV (reference sequence). The CDR3 region has the DNA TGTGCCAGCAGTTTCGAGGGGGGGCGTAGAGATACGCAGTATTTT. Residues: CASSFEGGRRDTQYF.